What follows are 8 T cell receptor beta chains derived from one specimen sequenced in a study of blood T cell repertoires in COVID-19. The table came from immunoSEQ multiplex PCR; TCRdb's copy has only in-frame clones and leaves some out. The sample holds 250,000 to 350,000 clones; roughly 89% are singletons and the top ten take around 10%. The sample was PBMCs or T cells enriched from blood (not recorded which). The receptors were sampled from a woman between 18 and 29 years old who had recovered from COVID-19.

At least ten counts were recorded for this clone. The J gene is TRBJ2-1, the V gene TRBV9; D gene ambiguous. V lost 4 bases, J lost 5 bases, and 13 bases lay in between. The CDR3 consists of 14 residues. In germline, CDR1 is SGDLS, CDR2 YYNGEE. The CDR3 is CASSSISRDNEQFF. The CDR3 DNA follows: TGTGCCAGCAGCTCAATCTCCCGGGACAATGAGCAGTTCTTC.

The CDR3 sequence is CASSLSGALNYGYTF. The CDR3, as DNA: TGTGCCAGCAGTTTATCGGGAGCCCTTAACTATGGCTACACCTTC. The chain uses TRBV28 and TRBJ1-2, with no clear D. Germline CDR1 and CDR2: MDHEN and SYDVKM. The germline V and J ends were trimmed by 1 base and 1 base, with 10 bases remaining between them. This CDR3 contains 15 residues.

The chain joins TRBV7-2 to TRBJ1-2; 7 bases agree with TRBD1. Germline V CDR1 and CDR2: SGHTA, FQGNSA. The length of the CDR3 is 14 residues. V gave up 4 bases and J gave up 4 bases; unmatched junction bases: 6. The CDR3 DNA follows: TGTGCCAGCAGCTCAGAACAGGGGACCTATGGCTACACCTTC. This gives the protein CASSSEQGTYGYTF.

In DNA form, the CDR3 reads TGTGCCAGCAGTTTACGAGACTACGAGCAGTACTTC. This codes for CASSLRDYEQYF. V and J are TRBV6-2 or TRBV6-3 and TRBJ2-7; D call uncertain. This CDR3 has 12 amino acids. V gave up 4 bases and J gave up 3 bases, with 7 bases separating them. Looked up from germline, CDR1 is MNHEY and CDR2 is SVGEGT.

V usage is TRBV30 and J usage is TRBJ2-1; the D is unclear. Germline V gene data show CDR1 as GTSNPN and CDR2 as SVGIG (reference sequence). This CDR3 contains 13 residues. V lost 1 base and J 11 bases, leaving 15 bases between the germline ends. Written as DNA, the CDR3 is TGTGCCTGGAGTGCCCGCCTAGATCATCAGCAGTTCTTC. Amino acids: CAWSARLDHQQFF.

The CDR3 protein is CASSQTRRAGAGVGELFF. The CDR3 DNA follows: TGTGCCAGCAGCCAAACACGCCGAGCGGGAGCGGGGGTCGGGGAGCTGTTTTTT. The rearrangement joins TRBV6-2 or TRBV6-3 to TRBJ2-2; 8 bases match TRBD2. Germline V lookup: CDR1 MNHEY, CDR2 SVGEGT. The CDR3 length is 18 residues. J was trimmed by 7 bases and V by 6 bases; bases with no gene match: 19.

This sequence joins TRBV5-6 and TRBJ1-2; D unresolved. V shed 2 bases and J shed 1 base, with 12 bases lying between them. This CDR3 has 15 amino acids. Germline V CDR1 and CDR2: SGHDT, YYEEEE. The CDR3 sequence: CASSFRRSINYGYTF. Here the CDR3 DNA reads TGTGCCAGCAGCTTCAGGAGGTCTATTAACTATGGCTACACCTTC.

This clone was seen only once. The rearrangement links TRBV6-5 to TRBJ2-3; D is possibly TRBD2 (7 bases). Germline V gene sequence: CDR1 MNHEY, CDR2 SVGAGI. Trimming stripped 7 bases from V and 6 bases from J, with 20 bases between. The length of the CDR3 is 15 residues. Here the CDR3 reads CASTPSGGLGDTQYF. For the CDR3, the DNA is TGTGCCAGCACCCCCTCCGGGGGGCTCGGTGATACGCAGTATTTT.